This T cell receptor beta chain appears in the sequencing data of a study of blood T cell repertoires in COVID-19. The data were produced by immunoSEQ multiplex PCR, yet TCRdb's version contains in-frame clones alone and is incomplete. The table includes 61,000 or so clones, 70% to 85% detected once. Germline CDR1 reads SGHNT; CDR2 reads YENEEA. The length of the CDR3 is 14 residues. V was pared by 8 bases and J by 4 bases, with 7 bases of the junction left unmatched. This chain connects TRBV11-3 to TRBJ2-7; 11 nucleotides match TRBD1. Sequencing was done on a sample of peripheral blood. The receptor was derived from a woman aged 70-85 years with acute or convalescent COVID-19. CDR3 sequence reads: CASGSGTGGYEQYF. CDR3 DNA: TGTGCCAGCGGTTCCGGGACAGGGGGTTACGAGCAGTACTTC.